Included here is one T cell receptor beta chain sequence, with context. Its antigen is currently unknown. The CDR3 runs to 16 residues. Germline V lookup: CDR1 SGHNT, CDR2 YYREEE (reference sequence). Germline trimming cut 5 bases from V and 5 bases from J; bases unmatched to any gene: 6. The PCR used 60 Vbeta and 13 Jbeta primers. Assay used: immunoSEQ multiplex PCR; TCRdb lists only in-frame clones, some missing. The sample shows roughly 190,000 clones, 60% to 80% of them seen only once. These data come from a study of cytomegalovirus exposure and HLA in healthy donors. Study observations and caveats: A later analysis found common viral pathogens apparently linked to several of the most significant clusters.

Material: PBMCs. The TCR was taken from a female donor in good health and CMV-seronegative. This sequence joins TRBV5-4 and TRBJ2-3; 15 bases are a match to TRBD2. The CDR3 bases are TGTGCCAGCAGAAAAGGACTAGCGGGGGGGGAAGATACGCAGTATTTT. As protein: CASRKGLAGGEDTQYF.